The source of this TCR beta chain is a study of blood T cell repertoires in COVID-19. Background on the study: The samples span acute and convalescent COVID-19 from the United States, Italy and Spain. T cells, B-cell-depleted T cells, or PBMCs provided the cDNA or gDNA that served as material.

This clone was seen only a few times. Authors' processing steps: Estimates of nucleated cell counts were drawn from the amplification of reference gene primers. Using immunoSEQ multiplex PCR, the repertoire was profiled, and TCRdb retains in-frame clones only, with some absent. The DNA gave D and trimming, while V, J and clone size come from that table. The sample has 200,000 to 300,000 clones, around 90% seen once. This CDR3 has 18 amino acids. CDR1 MNHEY and CDR2 SMNVEV come from the germline V gene (reference sequence). Trimming took off 5 bases at V and 2 bases at J, with 25 bases between the two ends.

The V gene is TRBV27, the J gene TRBJ2-7; D perhaps matches TRBD1 (5 bases). Sequencing was carried out using peripheral blood. The origin of this receptor is a human donor in a cohort sampled during active COVID-19. CDR3 region: CASSPPPSLVYRTYEQYF. The CDR3, as DNA: TGTGCCAGCAGTCCACCCCCTTCCTTAGTTTACAGGACCTACGAGCAGTACTTC.